This T cell receptor beta chain is from a study of T cells in localized non-small cell lung cancer. Study-wide points: Appearance in adjacent lung was seen for a median approximately 58 of the top 100 tumor clones.

The germline CDR1 and CDR2 sequences are SQVTM and ANQGSEA. Trimming stripped 3 bases from V and 8 bases from J, with 13 bases between. There are 12 residues in the CDR3. Sequenced by immunoSEQ multiplex PCR; TCRdb stores in-frame clones only, minus some. The sample shows about 3,300 clones, about 27% of them seen only once. Remarks on this clone: The antigen remains undetermined.

The material sequenced was lung tumor tissue, taken before any cancer treatment. The sequence was collected from a male donor at least 60 years old with stage I lung adenocarcinoma. The chain recombines TRBV29-1 with TRBJ1-2; a possible D gene is TRBD1 (6 bases). In DNA, the CDR3 is TGCAGCGTTGAGAACAGGGCCCTAGGCTACACCTTC. As protein: CSVENRALGYTF.